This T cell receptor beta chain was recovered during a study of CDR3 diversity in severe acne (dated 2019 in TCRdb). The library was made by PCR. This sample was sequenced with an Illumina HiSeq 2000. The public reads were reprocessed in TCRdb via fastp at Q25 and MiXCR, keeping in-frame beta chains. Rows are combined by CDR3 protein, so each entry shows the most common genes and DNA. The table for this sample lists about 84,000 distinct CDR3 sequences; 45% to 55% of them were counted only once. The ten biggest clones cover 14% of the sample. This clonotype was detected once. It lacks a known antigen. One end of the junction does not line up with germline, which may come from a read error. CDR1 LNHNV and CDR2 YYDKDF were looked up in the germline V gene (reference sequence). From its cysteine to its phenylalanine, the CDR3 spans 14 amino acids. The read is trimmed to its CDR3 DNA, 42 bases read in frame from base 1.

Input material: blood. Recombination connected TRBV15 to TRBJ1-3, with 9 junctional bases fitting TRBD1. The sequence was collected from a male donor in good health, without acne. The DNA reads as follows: TGTGCCAGCAGCGGACAGGGGTCTGGAAACACCATATATTTT. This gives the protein CASSGQGSGNTIYF.